Detailed here is one T cell receptor beta chain. This specimen comes from a study of blood T cell repertoires in COVID-19. Some clones are missing from TCRdb's copy, which holds only in-frame ones; the method was immunoSEQ multiplex PCR. The sample has roughly 41,000 clones, 70% to 90% seen once. The CDR3 contains 11 residues. Germline values: CDR1 SGHAT, CDR2 FQDESV (reference sequence). Trimming removed 5 bases at V and 8 bases at J, with 9 bases between. The rearrangement uses TRBV11-1 and TRBJ1-2; D possibly corresponds to TRBD1 (5 bases). This TCR was recovered from a man in his sixties with acute or convalescent COVID-19. The sequenced sample was peripheral blood. CDR3 amino acids: CASSTREGYTF. CDR3 in DNA: TGTGCCAGCAGCACCAGGGAAGGCTACACCTTC.